A single sample is the source of the 7 T cell receptor beta chains below, sequenced in a study of T cell clusters in autoimmune cytopenias. Multiplex touch-down PCR amplified TRB using TRB-A and TRB-B pools in one tube. TCRdb reprocessed the multiplex PCR reads and keeps a single row for each CDR3 protein, giving no DNA. Here the sample table reports around 5,000 distinct CDR3 sequences. Each sample's input was roughly 270 ng genomic DNA, about 38,000 genome equivalents. This same sample was also taken into another study, of T cell repertoires in aging, cancer and after chemotherapy.

Sequencing was performed on peripheral blood. The origin of the receptors is a human donor in good health.

This clonotype is labeled medium-sized (0.01 to 0.1%) based on frequency. The chain carries TRBV29-1 and TRBJ2-7; TCRdb proposes TRBD2, but this gene call is untestable without DNA. Germline CDR1 is SQVTM and CDR2 is ANQGSEA. This CDR3 comprises 12 residues. The chain's CDR3 is CSASTSGYEQYF.

This chain connects TRBV6-5 to TRBJ2-1. Germline CDR1 MNHEY, CDR2 SVGAGI. The CDR3 consists of 15 residues. The CDR3 is CASSQDQSSYNEQFF.

The rearrangement joins TRBV12-3 or TRBV12-4 to TRBJ2-1; TCRdb picks TRBD1, but there is no DNA to check that call. The CDR3 contains 17 residues. The CDR3 region is CATRGLGQGAEYNEQFF.

The chain links TRBV5-4 to TRBJ2-3; absent DNA, TCRdb's TRBD2 call cannot be checked. Per germline, CDR1 SGHNT and CDR2 YYREEE (reference sequence). The CDR3 runs 16 residues. Here the CDR3 reads CASSLVGRVVGDTQYF.

The chain joins TRBV7-6 to TRBJ2-5; checking the TCRdb D call of TRBD2 is not possible without DNA. This CDR3 has 15 amino acids. Germline CDR1 and CDR2: SGHVS and FNYEAQ. The CDR3 loop is CASSTTGLAIETQYF.

The chain recombines TRBV12-3 or TRBV12-4 with TRBJ2-3; the D call of TRBD1 rests on TCRdb alone, since no DNA is present to check it. The CDR3 loop spans 15 amino acids. The CDR3 sequence is CASSLSGTGPNTQYF.

The chain joins TRBV6-5 to TRBJ2-1; as DNA is missing, the TRBD1 call by TCRdb cannot be tested. CDR1 MNHEY and CDR2 SVGAGI come from the germline V gene. CDR3 length: 16 amino acids. CDR3 in amino acids: CASSYVPGQGRNEQFF.